The 7 T cell receptor beta chains reported below all come from one sample, sequenced in a study of blood T cell repertoires in COVID-19. The data were produced by immunoSEQ multiplex PCR, yet TCRdb's version contains in-frame clones alone and is incomplete. The sample holds under 400,000 clones, 86% seen once. Material: PBMCs or T cells enriched from blood (not recorded which). These receptor sequences come from a woman aged 40 to 55 with acute COVID-19.

This rearrangement joins TRBV7-9 to TRBJ1-1, with D perhaps TRBD1 (5 bases). Germline assignment: CDR1 SEHNR and CDR2 FQNEAQ (reference sequence). The CDR3 spans 14 residues. The germline V and J ends were trimmed by 0 bases and 10 bases, with 15 bases remaining between them. CDR3 loop: CASSLAGAGLTAFF. DNA of the CDR3: TGTGCCAGCAGCTTAGCAGGGGCAGGGTTAACAGCTTTCTTT.

The chain joins TRBV3-1 (or the pseudogene TRBV3-2) to TRBJ2-1; 16 bases fit TRBD2. This CDR3 contains 17 residues. The trim removed 2 bases at V and 10 bases at J, leaving 8 bases unmatched. Germline V lookup: CDR1 LGHDT, CDR2 YNNKEL (reference sequence). The CDR3 reads CASSQSMGLAGGREQFF. The CDR3 DNA is TGTGCCAGCAGCCAATCTATGGGACTAGCGGGAGGGCGGGAGCAGTTCTTC.

The chain combines TRBV4-1 with TRBJ1-5; tentative D call: TRBD1 (6 bases). The CDR3 has 17 residues. V dropped 0 bases and J dropped 2 bases, with 14 bases sitting between them. Germline CDR1 and CDR2: MGHRA and YSYEKL. CDR3 loop: CASSQEGGQFRNQPQHF. CDR3 nucleotides: TGCGCCAGCAGCCAAGAAGGAGGACAGTTTCGCAATCAGCCCCAGCATTTT.

This clone turned up a few times. V usage is TRBV11-1 and J usage is TRBJ1-1, with a weak D call TRBD1 (6 bases). The CDR3 loop spans 15 amino acids. The V end was cut by 7 bases, the J end by 0 bases, with 15 bases between. The V gene's germline CDR1 is SGHAT and CDR2 FQDESV (reference sequence). In DNA form, the CDR3 reads TGTGCCAGCAACGATCGAGGACAGCTGAACACTGAAGCTTTCTTT. Amino acid sequence: CASNDRGQLNTEAFF.

This clone was detected only once. The J gene is TRBJ2-3, the V gene TRBV2; TRBD2 matches 9 bases. There are 15 residues in the CDR3. V lost 5 bases and J lost 1; bases outside the gene matches: 4. Germline CDR1 reads SNHLY; CDR2 reads FYNNEI. This CDR3 is CASSPRTSGTDTQYF. CDR3 nucleotides: TGTGCCAGCAGTCCGAGGACTAGCGGCACAGATACGCAGTATTTT.

CDR3 sequence: CASSSPSGKGYEQYF. The CDR3 nucleotides read TGTGCCAGCAGTTCCCCTAGCGGGAAGGGCTACGAGCAGTACTTC. The gene calls are TRBV28 and TRBJ2-7; 9 bases fit TRBD2. V lost 4 bases and J lost 3; bases outside the gene matches: 7. Germline V gene sequence: CDR1 MDHEN, CDR2 SYDVKM. The CDR3 loop spans 15 amino acids.

This chain joins TRBV3-1 (or the pseudogene TRBV3-2) and TRBJ1-1; TRBD1 agrees at 8 bases. V gave up 4 bases and J gave up 4 bases; unmatched junction bases: 14. Germline CDR1 is LGHDT and CDR2 is YNNKEL (reference sequence). The CDR3 consists of 17 residues. The chain's CDR3 is CASSPLWTGRRVTEAFF. For the CDR3, the DNA is TGTGCCAGCAGCCCCCTCTGGACAGGGCGTCGAGTCACTGAAGCTTTCTTT.